This T cell receptor beta chain was obtained from a study of cytomegalovirus exposure and HLA in healthy donors. Study results and limitations: Later analysis placed DRB1 highest and HLA-C lowest in TCR association rates, which differed by HLA locus. Later analysis revealed greater clonal expansion in HLA-associated TCR beta chains than in equally common others.

Primers included in the PCR were 60 Vbeta and 13 Jbeta primers. Produced via immunoSEQ multiplex PCR; TCRdb's table is partial and in-frame only. Of 150,000 to 200,000 clones listed, roughly 84% were seen once; the top ten hold about 1.3%. Each of the donors was a healthy bone marrow donor. As concerns this clone: The antigen is not known.

The clonotype comes from a girl aged 2-10 years in good health and CMV-seropositive. Sequencing input: PBMCs.

CDR3 protein: CASGSGDLYNEQFF. The CDR3 nucleotides are TGCGCCAGCGGATCAGGGGATCTTTACAATGAGCAGTTCTTC. V gene TRBV5-1 combines with J gene TRBJ2-1; possibly TRBD1 for D (6 bases). V lost 7 bases to trimming and J lost 4 bases, with 15 bases between them. This CDR3 is built from 14 residues. In germline, CDR1 is SGHRS, CDR2 YFSETQ.